A single sample gave rise to the 8 T cell receptor beta chains below, sequenced in a study of T cell responses to AZD1222 COVID-19 vaccine. Measured with immunoSEQ multiplex PCR; TCRdb has only the in-frame clones, and not every one. The sample consists of 95,000 to 110,000 clones, 92% of them appearing once. The sequencing used peripheral blood, collected 28 days after the second AZD1222 dose. Every receptor here comes from an adult who received the AZD1222 COVID-19 vaccine.

This chain joins TRBV7-2 and TRBJ1-5; a weak D match, TRBD1 (5 bases). From germline, CDR1 is SGHTA and CDR2 FQGNSA. V lost 5 bases and J lost 3, with 23 bases in between. The CDR3 is 18 amino acids. The CDR3 sequence: CASSHRRLGEGSNQPQHF. The CDR3 region has the DNA TGTGCCAGCAGCCACCGGCGTTTGGGGGAGGGTTCCAATCAGCCCCAGCATTTT.

V usage is TRBV28 and J usage is TRBJ2-7, with D unresolved. The CDR3 runs to 14 residues. Germline V CDR1 and CDR2: MDHEN, SYDVKM. Trimming took 6 bases from V and 2 from J, leaving 14 bases between them. The CDR3 DNA reads as TGTGCCAGCAGCTACGACCGACTCACCTACGAGCAGTACTTC. It translates to CASSYDRLTYEQYF.

This sequence joins TRBV19 and TRBJ2-3, with TRBD1 matching 7 bases. The germline CDR1 and CDR2 sequences are LNHDA and SQIVND (reference sequence). CDR3 size: 15 residues. V gave up 5 bases and J gave up 1 base; unmatched junction bases: 6. Written as DNA, the CDR3 is TGTGCCAGTAGTGACCACAGGGGCCGCACAGATACGCAGTATTTT. Translating gives CASSDHRGRTDTQYF.

The V and J genes are TRBV7-9 and TRBJ2-7; weak D call: TRBD2 (6 bases). Trimming pared 5 bases from V and 2 bases from J, leaving 16 bases between. Germline CDR1 is SEHNR and CDR2 is FQNEAQ (reference sequence). The CDR3 consists of 15 residues. The CDR3 is CASSLPTAGAYEQYF. CDR3 nucleotides: TGTGCCAGCAGCCTTCCGACAGCGGGCGCCTACGAGCAGTACTTC.

This chain connects TRBV7-9 to TRBJ1-2; no definite D call. The length of the CDR3 is 13 residues. Trimming removed 1 base at V and 8 bases at J, with 11 bases between. CDR1 and CDR2 (germline): SEHNR, FQNEAQ (reference sequence). The CDR3 DNA follows: TGTGCCAGCAGCTTAGGAGCAGCACGGGGCTACACCTTC. Amino acid sequence: CASSLGAARGYTF.

V and J are TRBV7-9 and TRBJ2-3; 10 positions match TRBD2. This CDR3 is built from 17 residues. V lost 4 bases, J lost 2 bases, and 9 bases stayed unmatched. The V gene's germline CDR1 is SEHNR and CDR2 FQNEAQ (reference sequence). CDR3 sequence: CASSSYLGLAVTDTQYF. For the CDR3, the DNA is TGTGCCAGCAGCTCCTACCTAGGACTAGCGGTCACAGATACGCAGTATTTT.

In its sample, this clone was seen once. This sequence joins TRBV3-1 (or the pseudogene TRBV3-2) and TRBJ1-1; TRBD1 might be the D (6 bases). V was shortened by 4 bases and J by 1 base, with 10 bases between the two germline ends. Germline lookup yields CDR1 LGHDT and CDR2 YNNKEL (reference sequence). CDR3 length equals 14 residues. The CDR3 region is CASSRQAPNTEAFF. The CDR3, as DNA: TGTGCCAGCAGCCGACAGGCTCCGAACACTGAAGCTTTCTTT.

The J gene is TRBJ1-6, the V gene TRBV6-2 or TRBV6-3; 7 nucleotides align to TRBD1. Losses at the gene ends were 2 bases for V and 7 bases for J; bases not matched to a gene: 8. Germline V gives CDR1 MNHEY, CDR2 SVGEGT. The CDR3 covers 16 residues. CDR3 amino acids: CASSYVSGQANSPLHF. The CDR3 DNA is TGTGCCAGCAGTTACGTCTCCGGACAGGCAAATTCACCCCTCCACTTT.